One sample yielded the 24 T cell receptor beta chains listed below, sequenced in a study of T cells expressing NK-cell markers. TCRdb re-called the 5' RACE reads and shows each CDR3 protein once, DNA omitted. The repertoire table contains approximately 550,000 distinct CDR3 sequences. The source material was blood T cells: a sorted CD56 or NKG2C T cell subset, CD4+ or CD8+ T cells, or bulk PBMC T cells (not recorded which). All receptors derive from a young man in good health.

V and J are TRBV5-1 and TRBJ2-1; checking the TCRdb D call of TRBD2 is not possible without DNA. CDR1 and CDR2 (germline): SGHRS, YFSETQ. This CDR3 contains 15 residues. The CDR3 region is CASSLLGGHYNEQFF.

This chain joins TRBV27 and TRBJ1-3. The CDR3 length is 16 residues. Germline CDR1 MNHEY, CDR2 SMNVEV (reference sequence). This CDR3 is CASSPLGGGPGNTIYF.

The CDR3 sequence is CASSLGAGSGQETQYF. This rearrangement joins TRBV5-4 to TRBJ2-5; with no DNA, the TCRdb D assignment of TRBD2 cannot be verified. The germline V gene encodes CDR1 SGHNT and CDR2 YYREEE (reference sequence). The CDR3 covers 16 residues.

V is TRBV20-1 and J is TRBJ1-4; absent DNA, TCRdb's TRBD1 call cannot be checked. The CDR3 sequence is 15 residues long. From germline, CDR1 is DFQATT and CDR2 SNEGSKA (reference sequence). The CDR3 protein is CSARDRGRSNEKLFF.

The V gene is TRBV12-5, the J gene TRBJ2-1; TCRdb names TRBD1, which stays unverified in the absence of DNA. Germline CDR1 is LGHNT and CDR2 is FRNRAP. The CDR3 consists of 11 residues. The CDR3 loop is CASGQGNEQFF.

J is TRBJ2-1 and V is TRBV5-1. Germline-derived CDR1 and CDR2 are SGHRS and YFSETQ. The CDR3 is 15 residues long. This CDR3 is CASSLAGVKYNEQFF.

This chain connects TRBV30 to TRBJ2-7; TCRdb proposes TRBD1, but this gene call is untestable without DNA. The CDR3 has 16 residues. CDR1 is GTSNPN, CDR2 SVGIG, per germline (reference sequence). The CDR3 loop is CAWRGSLGSGAYEQYF.

V usage is TRBV20-1 and J usage is TRBJ2-7; TCRdb designates TRBD1, a call that cannot be tested without DNA. From germline, CDR1 is DFQATT and CDR2 SNEGSKA (reference sequence). The CDR3 totals 14 residues. The CDR3 loop is CSARWLGTPYEQYF.

The rearrangement joins TRBV29-1 to TRBJ2-5; there is no DNA to check the TCRdb D call of TRBD1. Germline V CDR1 and CDR2: SQVTM, ANQGSEA. The CDR3 extends over 13 amino acids. CDR3 sequence reads: CSVEGGVSETQYF.

Here the CDR3 reads CASSLVWGAEYNEQFF. V usage is TRBV7-4 and J usage is TRBJ2-1; TCRdb lists TRBD1, though no DNA is available to test this call. Germline lookup yields CDR1 SGHVT and CDR2 SQSDAQ. The CDR3 has 16 residues.

The chain recombines TRBV28 with TRBJ2-6. The germline V gene encodes CDR1 MDHEN and CDR2 SYDVKM. This CDR3 comprises 15 residues. CDR3 residues: CASEPTKPGANVLTF.

The V and J genes are TRBV7-2 and TRBJ1-1; checking the TCRdb D call of TRBD1 is not possible without DNA. This CDR3 spans 14 amino acids. Germline V gives CDR1 SGHTA, CDR2 FQGNSA. CDR3 amino acids: CASSLAGWQGKAFF. Full variable domain (rest looked up from reference TRBV7-2 and TRBJ1-1): GAGVSQSPSNKVTEKGKDVELRCDPISGHTALYWYRQSLGQGLEFLIYFQGNSAPDKSGLPSDRFSAERTGGSVSTLTIQRTQQEDSAVYLCASSLAGWQGKAFFGQGTRLTVV.

The genes are TRBV12-3 or TRBV12-4 and TRBJ2-1; TCRdb reports TRBD1, a call that lacks DNA to check it against. The CDR3 covers 14 residues. CDR3 loop: CASTREESYNEQFF.

The chain carries TRBV18 and TRBJ2-2. The CDR3 contains 14 residues. Germline V gene data show CDR1 as KGHSH and CDR2 as LQKENI. The CDR3 here is CASSEVGSTGELFF. The variable domain in full, with the rest retrieved from reference TRBV18 and TRBJ2-2, is NAGVMQNPRHLVRRRGQEARLRCSPMKGHSHVYWYRQLPEEGLKFMVYLQKENIIDESGMPKERFSAEFPKEGPSILRIQQVVRGDSAAYFCASSEVGSTGELFFGEGSRLTVL.

V is TRBV3-1 and J is TRBJ2-5. CDR3 length equals 14 residues. Germline-derived CDR1 and CDR2 are LGHDT and YNNKEL (reference sequence). CDR3 protein: CASSQDWSQETQYF.

The CDR3 loop is CASSTARTSGTRTDTQYF. The chain links TRBV5-1 to TRBJ2-3; as DNA is missing, the TRBD2 call by TCRdb cannot be tested. The germline V gene has CDR1 SGHRS and CDR2 YFSETQ. The CDR3 length is 18 residues. The full variable domain, rest sourced from reference TRBV5-1 and TRBJ2-3, is KAGVTQTPRYLIKTRGQQVTLSCSPISGHRSVSWYQQTPGQGLQFLFEYFSETQRNKGNFPGRFSGRQFSNSRSEMNVSTLELGDSALYLCASSTARTSGTRTDTQYFGPGTRLTVL.

CDR3 amino acids: CASSLAGLAHEQYF. This chain uses TRBV7-6 with TRBJ2-7; TCRdb gives TRBD2 as the D gene, but with no DNA this cannot be confirmed. CDR1 and CDR2 (germline): SGHVS, FNYEAQ. The CDR3 has 14 amino acids.

The chain employs TRBV7-9 and TRBJ2-1; without DNA, the TCRdb call of TRBD1 cannot be checked. This CDR3 has 15 residues. Germline values: CDR1 SEHNR, CDR2 FQNEAQ (reference sequence). Here the CDR3 reads CASSPTGPFSNEQFF.

The chain joins TRBV6-5 to TRBJ2-3; TCRdb selects TRBD2, and the lack of DNA leaves this call unchecked. Germline V gene sequence: CDR1 MNHEY, CDR2 SVGAGI. This CDR3 has 17 amino acids. CDR3 region: CASRSRPGLQNTDTQYF.

The rearrangement uses TRBV4-1 and TRBJ2-3. The CDR3 loop spans 14 amino acids. Per germline, CDR1 MGHRA and CDR2 YSYEKL. The CDR3: CASSQIGMTDTQYF.

V usage is TRBV6-1 and J usage is TRBJ2-2; with no DNA, the TCRdb D assignment of TRBD2 cannot be verified. Germline loops: CDR1 MNHNS, CDR2 SASEGT. This CDR3 comprises 14 residues. CDR3 amino acids: CASSLPTDTGELFF.

V is TRBV7-2 and J is TRBJ1-6. Germline V lookup: CDR1 SGHTA, CDR2 FQGNSA. The CDR3 has 14 amino acids. The CDR3 loop is CASSRRLERSPLHF.

V and J are TRBV18 and TRBJ2-1; lacking DNA, the TRBD1 call made by TCRdb goes unchecked. The V gene's germline CDR1 is KGHSH and CDR2 LQKENI. This CDR3 is 14 amino acids long. The CDR3 sequence is CASSTDVGGNEQFF.

The chain links TRBV5-5 to TRBJ1-2. In germline, CDR1 is SGHKS, CDR2 YYEKEE (reference sequence). The CDR3 has 16 residues. The CDR3 region is CASTTSFSLDVYGYTF.